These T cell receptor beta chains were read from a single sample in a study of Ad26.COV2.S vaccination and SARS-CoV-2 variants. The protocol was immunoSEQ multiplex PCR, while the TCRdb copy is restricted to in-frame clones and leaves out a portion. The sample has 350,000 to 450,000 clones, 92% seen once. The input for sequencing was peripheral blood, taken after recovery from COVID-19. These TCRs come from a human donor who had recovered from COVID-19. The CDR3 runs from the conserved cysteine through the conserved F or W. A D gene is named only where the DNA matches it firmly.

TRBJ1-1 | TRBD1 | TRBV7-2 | CASSLLLPGQGSRRAFF
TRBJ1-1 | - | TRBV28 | CASSTPTYREAEAFF
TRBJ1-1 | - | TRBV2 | CASSLTLNTEAFF
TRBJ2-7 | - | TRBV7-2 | CASSLVDGASYEQYF
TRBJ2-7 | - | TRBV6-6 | CASAFRGEQYF
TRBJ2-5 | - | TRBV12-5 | CASGLGETQYF
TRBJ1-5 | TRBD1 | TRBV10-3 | CAISEGQESNQPQHF
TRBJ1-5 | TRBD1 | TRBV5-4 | CASSFGDSYNQPQHF
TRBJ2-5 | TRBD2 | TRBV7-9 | CASSLGLAGARRQETQYF
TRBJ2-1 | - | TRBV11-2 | CASSLGSNYNEQFF
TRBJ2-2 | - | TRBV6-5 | CASSYFGGTGELFF
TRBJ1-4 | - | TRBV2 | CASTSRGRNEKLFF
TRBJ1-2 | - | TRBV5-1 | CASSGDLYGYTF
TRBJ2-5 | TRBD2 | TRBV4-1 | CASSQAGLAGGPSTQYF
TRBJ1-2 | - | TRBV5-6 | CASSPPGRSYGYTF
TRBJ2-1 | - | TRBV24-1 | CATSSGEPYNEQFF
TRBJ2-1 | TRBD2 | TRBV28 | CASSRAGLAGGGSNNEQFF
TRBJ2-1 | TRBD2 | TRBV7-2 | CASSLIAGGLYNEQFF
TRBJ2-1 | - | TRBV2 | CASRGGGGPPNEQFF
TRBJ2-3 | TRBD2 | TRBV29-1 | CSVEGSGGAVDTQYF
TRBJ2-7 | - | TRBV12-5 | CASGLEAYDHYEQYF
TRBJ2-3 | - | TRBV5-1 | CASSLGWSSTDTQYF
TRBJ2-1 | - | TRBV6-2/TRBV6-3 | CASSYGREQFF
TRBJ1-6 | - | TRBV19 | CASSIARGSGNSPLHF
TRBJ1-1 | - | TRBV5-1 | CASSLEGTEAFF
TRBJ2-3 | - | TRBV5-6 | CASSLEQGLTDTQYF
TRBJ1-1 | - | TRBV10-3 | CAISEPRGTEAFF
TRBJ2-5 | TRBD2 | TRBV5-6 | CASSITSGAGRRETQYF
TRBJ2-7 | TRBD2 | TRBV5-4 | CASSFLSGDRAYEQYF
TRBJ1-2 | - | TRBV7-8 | CASSLGRGGNYGYTF
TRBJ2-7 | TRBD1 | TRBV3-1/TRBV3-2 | CASSQETGRSYEQYF
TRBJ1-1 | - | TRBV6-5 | CASSRQVRDTEAFF
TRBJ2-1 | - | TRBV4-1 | CASSQGLANYNEQFF
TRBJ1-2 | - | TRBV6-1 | CASSEVLREGYTF
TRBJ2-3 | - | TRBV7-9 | CASSSGTEGRVTDTQYF
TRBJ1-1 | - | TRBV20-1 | CSAPTIPEAFF
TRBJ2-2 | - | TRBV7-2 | CASSSMAGNTGELFF
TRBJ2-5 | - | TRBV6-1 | CASSELRNGASETQYF
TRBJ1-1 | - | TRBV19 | CASSAGRPNTEAFF
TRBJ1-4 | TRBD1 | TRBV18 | CASSQQGAGEKLFF
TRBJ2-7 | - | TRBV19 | CASSIVGQVRDEQYF
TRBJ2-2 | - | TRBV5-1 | CASSGGGNTGELFF
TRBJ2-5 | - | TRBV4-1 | CASSQRRPWETQYF
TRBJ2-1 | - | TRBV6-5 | CASSYSVGGRQFF
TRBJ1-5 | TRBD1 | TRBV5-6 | CASSSGTGKNQPQHF
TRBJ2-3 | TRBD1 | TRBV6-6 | CASRPPGQGTDTQYF
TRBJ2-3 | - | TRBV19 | CASSIFSSGEKDTQYF
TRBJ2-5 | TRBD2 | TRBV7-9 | CASSFPSGGQRVQETQYF
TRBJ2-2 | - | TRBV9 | CASSAGSNSRYPGELFF
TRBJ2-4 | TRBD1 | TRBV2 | CASRGQGADKNIQYF
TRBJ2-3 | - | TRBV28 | CASRRRTDTQYF
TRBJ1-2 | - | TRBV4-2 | CASSQDRVGYTF
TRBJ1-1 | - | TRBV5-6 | CASSFLDRLNTEAFF
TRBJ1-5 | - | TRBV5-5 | CASSGTPASGVMPQHF
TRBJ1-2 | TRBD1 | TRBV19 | CASSISGAGQRYGYTF
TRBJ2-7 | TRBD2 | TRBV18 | CASSPQTGLAGGPGVYEQYF